This T cell receptor (beta chain) was recovered during a study of beta chain features in type 1 diabetes. Central memory, naive, regulatory and stem cell-like memory CD4+ cells were sorted by CD45RO/CCR7/CD25/CD127/CD95/CD27. Reverse transcription of all isolated RNA meant that expressed TCRB transcripts were sequenced. Roughly 3.6 million reads on average were seen across naive, central memory and regulatory T cell samples. Sequencing used immunoSEQ multiplex PCR; TCRdb keeps in-frame clones, though not all of them. The sample comprises hundreds of thousands of clones, around 15% of which are singletons, and around 0.1% rests with the top ten. Findings of the study overall: Overrepresentation of cells with high TCR expression could result from cDNA sequencing. More deletions and fewer insertions at VDJ junctions were seen in type 1 diabetes patients.

From germline, CDR1 is LGHNA and CDR2 YSLEER. The CDR3 totals 14 residues. With 1 base removed from V and 7 bases from J, the gap between germline ends came to 13 bases. Regarding this clone: Its antigen is still unknown.

The TCR sequence derives from a man younger than 35 in good health. The sample comprised naive CD4+ T cells from blood. The J gene is TRBJ1-2, the V gene TRBV4-3, with D possibly matching TRBD1 (6 bases). CDR3 protein: CASSQVGGLVGYTF. The CDR3 nucleotides are TGCGCCAGCAGCCAAGTGGGGGGCCTGGTTGGCTACACCTTC.